This TCR beta chain was retrieved from a study of blood T cell repertoires in COVID-19. Whole-study context: Collection of acute and convalescent COVID-19 samples took place in the United States, Italy and Spain. PBMCs, B-cell-depleted T cells, or T cells were the source of the cDNA or gDNA that made up the material.

In the original workflow: Amplifying reference gene primers gave estimates of nucleated cell counts. Sequenced by immunoSEQ multiplex PCR; TCRdb stores in-frame clones only, minus some. V and J calls and clone size come straight from that table; D and trimming were deduced from the DNA. The sample includes about 190,000 clones, 80% to 85% of them seen just once. This clone was seen a handful of times. V shed 6 bases and J shed 0 bases, with 12 bases lying between them. There are 14 residues in the CDR3. Germline values: CDR1 MNHEY, CDR2 SVGAGI. The chain has TRBV6-5 and TRBJ2-7; D gene ambiguous. This receptor was obtained from a human donor in a cohort sampled during active COVID-19. Sequenced: peripheral blood. The CDR3 sequence is CASSHRTSSYEQYV. The CDR3 DNA reads as TGTGCCAGCAGCCACAGAACCAGCTCCTACGAGCAGTACGTC.